This is a list of T cell receptor beta chains from one sample in a study of shared T cell receptors in the human thymus. Clones were sequenced by immunoSEQ multiplex PCR, and TCRdb holds only the in-frame ones, with some missing. The profile shows hundreds of thousands of clones, around 87% of them singletons. The same sample was also studied in work on human thymus T cells.

The sequencing input was thymocytes. The receptors were gathered from a boy under three years old with a congenital heart defect. The CDR3 runs from the conserved cysteine through the conserved F or W. D genes are given only for firm matches. Clone size is stated in some rows and not others, as once, few, many or a class when expanded.

D gene: .; V gene: TRBV7-9; clone size: once; J gene: TRBJ1-4; CDR3 DNA: TGTGCCAGCAGCCCGGGCGAACAGGGTAGAGGTGAAAAACTGTTTTTT; CDR3 protein: CASSPGEQGRGEKLFF
D gene: .; V gene: TRBV25-1; clone size: .; J gene: TRBJ2-3; CDR3 DNA: TGTGCCAGCAGTGGACCTACAGGGTCAGATACGCAGTATTTT; CDR3 protein: CASSGPTGSDTQYF
D gene: .; V gene: TRBV5-4; clone size: few; J gene: TRBJ2-1; CDR3 DNA: TGTGCCAGCAGCCTATTCAACAATGAGCAGTTCTTC; CDR3 protein: CASSLFNNEQFF
D gene: TRBD2; V gene: TRBV19; clone size: .; J gene: TRBJ2-7; CDR3 DNA: TGTGCCAGTACACCGGGGCCTCTAGCGGGGGCGTCCTACGAGCAGTACTTC; CDR3 protein: CASTPGPLAGASYEQYF
D gene: .; V gene: TRBV28; clone size: .; J gene: TRBJ2-7; CDR3 DNA: TGTGCCAGCAGTTTATGGGGGGGACAGAACTACGAGCAGTACTTC; CDR3 protein: CASSLWGGQNYEQYF
D gene: TRBD2; V gene: TRBV27; clone size: .; J gene: TRBJ2-1; CDR3 DNA: TGTGCCAGCAGTTTACCTCAGACCGGGACTAACTACAATGAGCAGTTCTTC; CDR3 protein: CASSLPQTGTNYNEQFF
D gene: TRBD1; V gene: TRBV5-1; clone size: .; J gene: TRBJ1-2; CDR3 DNA: TGCGCCAGCAGCTTCCTGGGACAGGGGGGGAACTGGTATGGCTACACCTTC; CDR3 protein: CASSFLGQGGNWYGYTF
D gene: .; V gene: TRBV6-5; clone size: .; J gene: TRBJ1-5; CDR3 DNA: TGTGCCAGCAGTTACGTAAGGGGATATCAGCCCCAGCATTTT; CDR3 protein: CASSYVRGYQPQHF
D gene: TRBD2; V gene: TRBV9; clone size: once; J gene: TRBJ2-3; CDR3 DNA: TGTGCCAGCAGCGACCGAAAAGGGACTAGCGGCACAGATACGCAGTATTTT; CDR3 protein: CASSDRKGTSGTDTQYF
D gene: TRBD2; V gene: TRBV12-5; clone size: .; J gene: TRBJ2-7; CDR3 DNA: TGTGCTAGTGGTTTCGGCGGAGCGGGGCCAAGTCCCTACGAGCAGTACTTC; CDR3 protein: CASGFGGAGPSPYEQYF
D gene: TRBD1; V gene: TRBV14; clone size: .; J gene: TRBJ2-7; CDR3 DNA: TGTGCCAGCAGCCATCTCAGCCGGGTCAGGGGGCACTCCTACGAGCAGTACTTC; CDR3 protein: CASSHLSRVRGHSYEQYF
D gene: TRBD2; V gene: TRBV4-3; clone size: .; J gene: TRBJ2-2; CDR3 DNA: TGCGCCAGCAGCCATCCTATGAGCGGGGGGTCGAACACCGGGGAGCTGTTTTTT; CDR3 protein: CASSHPMSGGSNTGELFF
D gene: .; V gene: TRBV2; clone size: .; J gene: TRBJ2-1; CDR3 DNA: TGCGGCGCGGGGAACAGGGGCTACAATGAGCAGTTCTTC; CDR3 protein: CGAGNRGYNEQFF
D gene: TRBD1; V gene: TRBV10-3; clone size: .; J gene: TRBJ1-3; CDR3 DNA: TGTGCCATCAGTTCGAAAGCGGGACAGGGGGTTTCTGGAAACACCATATATTTT; CDR3 protein: CAISSKAGQGVSGNTIYF
D gene: .; V gene: TRBV9; clone size: .; J gene: TRBJ2-7; CDR3 DNA: TGTGCCAGCAGCGAGGAGGACTGGACCCACGAGCAGTACTTC; CDR3 protein: CASSEEDWTHEQYF
D gene: .; V gene: TRBV29-1; clone size: .; J gene: TRBJ2-7; CDR3 DNA: TGCAGCGCCTGTGCCGGGACACCCTACGAGCAGTACTTC; CDR3 protein: CSACAGTPYEQYF
D gene: .; V gene: TRBV15; clone size: .; J gene: TRBJ1-4; CDR3 DNA: TGTGCCACCAGCAGAGATCTTGTCAGGGATGAAAAACTGTTTTTT; CDR3 protein: CATSRDLVRDEKLFF
D gene: .; V gene: TRBV27; clone size: .; J gene: TRBJ1-4; CDR3 DNA: TGTGCCAGCAGTTTAAGCATGGTCACTTACGGTGGAGGTGGTGAGCAAAATGAAAAACTGTTTTTT; CDR3 protein: CASSLSMVTYGGGGEQNEKLFF
D gene: .; V gene: TRBV6-5; clone size: once; J gene: TRBJ2-7; CDR3 DNA: TGTGCCAGCAGCCAATGGAGGGACAGACCCTACGAGCAGTACTTC; CDR3 protein: CASSQWRDRPYEQYF
D gene: TRBD1; V gene: TRBV30; clone size: .; J gene: TRBJ1-4; CDR3 DNA: TGTGCCTGGTCCCTATCCCCCATGAGGACAGGGGAAAATGAAAAACTGTTTTTT; CDR3 protein: CAWSLSPMRTGENEKLFF
D gene: .; V gene: TRBV11-3; clone size: .; J gene: TRBJ1-2; CDR3 DNA: TGTGCCAGCAGCTCCGAAGTAGGGACAACCTATGGCTACACCTTC; CDR3 protein: CASSSEVGTTYGYTF
D gene: .; V gene: TRBV7-2; clone size: .; J gene: TRBJ2-3; CDR3 DNA: TGTGCCAGCAGCTACCGGGGTAGCGAGGGCCCAGATACGCAGTATTTT; CDR3 protein: CASSYRGSEGPDTQYF
D gene: .; V gene: TRBV7-9; clone size: .; J gene: TRBJ2-7; CDR3 DNA: TGTGCCAGCAGCTTAGCGATAGCGGAAAGCTACGAGCAGTACTTC; CDR3 protein: CASSLAIAESYEQYF
D gene: TRBD1; V gene: TRBV2; clone size: .; J gene: TRBJ2-5; CDR3 DNA: TGTGCCAGGAGGGGGCTGACACACCAAGAGACCCAGTACTTC; CDR3 protein: CARRGLTHQETQYF
D gene: .; V gene: TRBV7-2; clone size: .; J gene: TRBJ1-1; CDR3 DNA: TGTGCCAGCAGCGAAACAGTGAACACTGAAGCTTTCTTT; CDR3 protein: CASSETVNTEAFF
D gene: .; V gene: TRBV5-1; clone size: once; J gene: TRBJ2-2; CDR3 DNA: TGCGCCAGCTATGGGACTCAGGAACTGTATGCTGGGGAGCTGTTTTTT; CDR3 protein: CASYGTQELYAGELFF
D gene: TRBD1; V gene: TRBV18; clone size: .; J gene: TRBJ1-5; CDR3 DNA: TGTGCCAGCTCCCACGGGACAGGGGGAAGTCAGCCCCAGCATTTT; CDR3 protein: CASSHGTGGSQPQHF
D gene: .; V gene: TRBV2; clone size: .; J gene: TRBJ2-7; CDR3 DNA: TGTGCCAGCAGTTCTAGGACAGATCCCGTCTCCTACGAGCAGTACTTC; CDR3 protein: CASSSRTDPVSYEQYF
D gene: TRBD2; V gene: TRBV7-2; clone size: .; J gene: TRBJ2-5; CDR3 DNA: TGTGCCAGCAGCTTATCTGCTAGCGGGAGTGGAGAGACCCAGTACTTC; CDR3 protein: CASSLSASGSGETQYF
D gene: .; V gene: TRBV4-2; clone size: once; J gene: TRBJ2-1; CDR3 DNA: TGTGCCAGCAGCCAAGAAGGGGGAGACACACAAGGAAGCGCCACTACCTACAATGAGCAGTTCTTC; CDR3 protein: CASSQEGGDTQGSATTYNEQFF
D gene: TRBD1; V gene: TRBV28; clone size: .; J gene: TRBJ1-2; CDR3 DNA: TGTGCCAGCAGTTTATCTGGGACAGGGGGCGACGATGGCTACACCTTC; CDR3 protein: CASSLSGTGGDDGYTF